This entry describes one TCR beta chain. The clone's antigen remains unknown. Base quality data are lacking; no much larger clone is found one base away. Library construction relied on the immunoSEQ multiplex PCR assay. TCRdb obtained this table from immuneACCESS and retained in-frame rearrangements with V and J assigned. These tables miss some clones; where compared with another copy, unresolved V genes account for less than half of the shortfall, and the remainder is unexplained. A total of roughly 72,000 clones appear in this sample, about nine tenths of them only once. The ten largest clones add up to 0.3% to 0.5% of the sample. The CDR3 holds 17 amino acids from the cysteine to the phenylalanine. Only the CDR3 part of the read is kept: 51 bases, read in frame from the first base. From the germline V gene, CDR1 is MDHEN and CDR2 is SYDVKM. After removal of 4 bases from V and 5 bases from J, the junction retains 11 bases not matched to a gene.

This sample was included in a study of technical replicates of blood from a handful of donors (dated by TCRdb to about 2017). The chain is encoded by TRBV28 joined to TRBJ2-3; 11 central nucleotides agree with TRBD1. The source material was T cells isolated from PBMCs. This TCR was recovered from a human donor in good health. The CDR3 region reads CASSSDRDRGTGDTQYF. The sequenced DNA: TGTGCCAGCAGTTCGGATAGGGACAGGGGGACAGGAGATACGCAGTATTTT.